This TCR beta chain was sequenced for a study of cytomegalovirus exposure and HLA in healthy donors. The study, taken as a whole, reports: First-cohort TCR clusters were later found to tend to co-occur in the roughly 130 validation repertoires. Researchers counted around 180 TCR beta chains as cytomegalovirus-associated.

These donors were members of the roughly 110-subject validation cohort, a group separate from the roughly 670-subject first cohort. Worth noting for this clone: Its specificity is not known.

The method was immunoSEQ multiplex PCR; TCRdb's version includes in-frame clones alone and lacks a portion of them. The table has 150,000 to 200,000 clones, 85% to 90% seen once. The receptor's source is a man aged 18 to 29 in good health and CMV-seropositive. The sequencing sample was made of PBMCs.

The CDR3 loop is CASSPDRANEQYF. In DNA form, the CDR3 reads TGTGCCAGTAGTCCCGACAGAGCGAACGAGCAGTACTTC. The gene calls are TRBV19 and TRBJ2-7; the D gene is possibly TRBD1 (5 bases). Germline V gene data show CDR1 as LNHDA and CDR2 as SQIVND (reference sequence). Trimming shortened V by 5 bases and J by 5 bases, and 13 bases separated the two germline ends. This CDR3 spans 13 amino acids.